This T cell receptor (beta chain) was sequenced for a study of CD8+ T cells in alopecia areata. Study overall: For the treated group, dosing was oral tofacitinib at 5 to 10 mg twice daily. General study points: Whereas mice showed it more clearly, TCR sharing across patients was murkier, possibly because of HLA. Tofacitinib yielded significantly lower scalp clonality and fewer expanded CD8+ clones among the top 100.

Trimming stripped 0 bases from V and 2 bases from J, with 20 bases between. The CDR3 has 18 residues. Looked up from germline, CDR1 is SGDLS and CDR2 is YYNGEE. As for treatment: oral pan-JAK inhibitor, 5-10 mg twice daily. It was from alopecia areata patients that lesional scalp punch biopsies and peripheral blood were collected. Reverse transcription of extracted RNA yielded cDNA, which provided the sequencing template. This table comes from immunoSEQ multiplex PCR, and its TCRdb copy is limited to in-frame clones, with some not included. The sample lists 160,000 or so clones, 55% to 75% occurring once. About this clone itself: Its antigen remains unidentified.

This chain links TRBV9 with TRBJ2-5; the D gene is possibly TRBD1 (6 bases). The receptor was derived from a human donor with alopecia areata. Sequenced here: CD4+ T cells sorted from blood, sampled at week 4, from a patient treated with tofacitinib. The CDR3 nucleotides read TGTGCCAGCAGCGTAGGCCTTCTACAGGGTAGTAGGCAAGAGACCCAGTACTTC. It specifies CASSVGLLQGSRQETQYF.